These 3 T cell receptor beta chains were sequenced from one sample in a study of T cell responses to AZD1222 COVID-19 vaccine. Data came from immunoSEQ multiplex PCR; TCRdb stores just in-frame clones and leaves some out. The sample yields 150,000 or so clones, roughly 87% seen once. The sample in question was peripheral blood, obtained on day 0 of AZD1222 vaccination. These receptor sequences come from an adult in good health.

The chain is built from TRBV28 and TRBJ2-7; weak D call: TRBD2 (7 bases). This CDR3 contains 15 residues. In germline, CDR1 is MDHEN, CDR2 SYDVKM. Trimming took 3 bases from V and 1 from J, leaving 13 bases between them. The CDR3 loop reads CASSFGGAGSYEQYF. For the CDR3, the DNA is TGTGCCAGCAGTTTTGGGGGGGCGGGGTCCTACGAGCAGTACTTC.

The rearrangement links TRBV6-5 to TRBJ2-7; D may correspond to TRBD1 or TRBD2 (5 bases each). CDR1 MNHEY and CDR2 SVGAGI come from the germline V gene. V lost 6 bases to trimming and J lost 3 bases, with 15 bases between them. The CDR3 loop spans 14 amino acids. The CDR3 DNA follows: TGTGCCAGCAGGCTAGGTGGGACGGGCTACGAGCAGTACTTC. It codes for CASRLGGTGYEQYF.

This clone was recorded only once. The chain carries TRBV19 and TRBJ2-1; the match to TRBD2 covers 14 bases. The V gene end was trimmed by 7 bases and the J gene end by 10 bases; junction bases not matched to a gene: 6. This CDR3 spans 14 amino acids. Germline V gene data show CDR1 as LNHDA and CDR2 as SQIVND (reference sequence). The CDR3 reads CASIMTSGRGEQFF. The DNA of the CDR3 is TGTGCCAGTATTATGACTAGCGGGAGGGGAGAGCAGTTCTTC.